The present T cell receptor (beta chain) was sequenced within a study of blood T cell repertoires in COVID-19. Libraries were prepared by immunoSEQ multiplex PCR; TCRdb keeps only in-frame clonotypes and omits some of them. This sample has some 300,000 clones; roughly nine tenths occur once, and the top ten carry about 4.2%. Per the germline V gene, CDR1 is SEHNR and CDR2 is FQNEAQ (reference sequence). The CDR3 contains 15 residues. V lost 3 bases, J lost 5 bases, and 6 bases stayed unmatched. What was sequenced was PBMCs or T cells enriched from blood (not recorded which). This clonotype originated in a woman aged 25 to 45 who had been exposed to COVID-19. The V call is TRBV7-9, the J call TRBJ1-2; 10 bases align to TRBD1. The CDR3 coding sequence is TGTGCCAGCAGCTTCGGCCGGGACAGGGGATATGGCTACACCTTC. It specifies CASSFGRDRGYGYTF.